Listed here are 12 T cell receptor beta chains from one sample, sequenced in a study of shared clonotypes between healthy human individuals. Libraries were prepared by immunoSEQ multiplex PCR; TCRdb keeps only in-frame clonotypes and omits some of them. The sample lists approximately 2.5 million clones, more than 80% occurring once. The source material was naive CD4+ T cells sorted from blood. Documented subset: CD45RA+ positively selected. The origin of the receptors is a man aged 18 to 29 in good health.

The chain carries TRBV25-1 and TRBJ1-1; 7 nucleotides align to TRBD1. This CDR3 has 15 residues. Trimming took 2 bases from V and 6 from J; bases not matched to a gene: 9. In germline, CDR1 is MGHDK, CDR2 SYGVNS. In nucleotides, the CDR3 is TGTGCCAGCAGTGAAGGGGACAGATTGAGCCCTGAAGCTTTCTTT. The encoded protein is CASSEGDRLSPEAFF.

V usage is TRBV30 and J usage is TRBJ2-7, with 10 bases aligning to TRBD2. Germline CDR1 and CDR2: GTSNPN and SVGIG (reference sequence). CDR3 size: 15 residues. J lost 0 bases, V lost 3 bases, and 5 bases had no gene match. The CDR3 spells CAWSHSGGFSYEQYF. The CDR3 DNA follows: TGTGCCTGGAGCCATAGCGGGGGGTTCTCCTACGAGCAGTACTTC.

The V gene is TRBV6-5, the J gene TRBJ2-3, with 7 bases identical to TRBD2. The CDR3 sequence is 14 residues long. V lost 8 bases to trimming and J lost 6 bases; unmatched junction nucleotides: 11. The germline V gene encodes CDR1 MNHEY and CDR2 SVGAGI. CDR3 sequence (DNA): TGTGCCAGCCGTCGCGGCGGGAGAGCGGATACGCAGTATTTT. This translates into CASRRGGRADTQYF.

The chain combines TRBV5-6 with TRBJ2-3, with TRBD1 identical over 10 bases. This CDR3 is built from 16 residues. The J segment lost 4 bases and the V segment lost 4 bases, leaving 9 bases of the junction unmatched. Germline lookup yields CDR1 SGHDT and CDR2 YYEEEE. Here the CDR3 DNA reads TGTGCCAGCAGCAATCCGACAGGGGGCGCCTCAGATACGCAGTATTTT. Its protein product is CASSNPTGGASDTQYF. Variable domain in full (rest from reference TRBV5-6 and TRBJ2-3): DAGVTQSPTHLIKTRGQQVTLRCSPKSGHDTVSWYQQALGQGPQFIFQYYEEEERQRGNFPDRFSGHQFPNYSSELNVNALLLGDSALYLCASSNPTGGASDTQYFGPGTRLTVL.

This clone turned up a few times. The same CDR3 arises from other DNA sequences in this sample as well. V is TRBV18 and J is TRBJ1-1; D remains ambiguous. The CDR3 has 13 amino acids. Trimming shortened V by 3 bases and J by 4 bases, and 9 bases separated the two germline ends. Germline CDR1 KGHSH, CDR2 LQKENI. The CDR3 reads CASSPSGGTEAFF. The DNA of the CDR3 is TGTGCCAGCTCACCGAGCGGTGGCACTGAAGCTTTCTTT. Looking up the rest from reference TRBV18 and TRBJ1-1 gives the full variable domain: NAGVMQNPRHLVRRRGQEARLRCSPMKGHSHVYWYRQLPEEGLKFMVYLQKENIIDESGMPKERFSAEFPKEGPSILRIQQVVRGDSAAYFCASSPSGGTEAFFGQGTRLTVV.

The chain recombines TRBV11-2 with TRBJ2-6; D possibly corresponds to TRBD1 (5 bases). Trimming took off 1 base at V and 4 bases at J, with 11 bases between the two ends. Germline values: CDR1 SGHAT, CDR2 FQNNGV. The CDR3 consists of 16 residues. The CDR3 DNA sequence: TGTGCCAGCAGCTTAGGGTCAGGGTTCGGGGCCAACGTCCTGACTTTC. This encodes CASSLGSGFGANVLTF. Full variable domain (remainder filled in from reference TRBV11-2 and TRBJ2-6): EAGVAQSPRYKIIEKRQSVAFWCNPISGHATLYWYQQILGQGPKLLIQFQNNGVVDDSQLPKDRFSAERLKGVDSTLKIQPAKLEDSAVYLCASSLGSGFGANVLTFGAGSRLTVL.

This clone was seen only once. The chain has TRBV28 and TRBJ1-6, with TRBD1 matching 9 bases. Germline-derived CDR1 and CDR2 are MDHEN and SYDVKM. CDR3 length equals 14 residues. V shed 10 bases, J shed 6 bases, and the junction held 7 bases outside the gene matches. CDR3 sequence (DNA): TGTGCCACAGGGACAGGGATTTCTAATTCACCCCTCCACTTT. It specifies CATGTGISNSPLHF. The variable domain in full, with the rest retrieved from reference TRBV28 and TRBJ1-6, is DVKVTQSSRYLVKRTGEKVFLECVQDMDHENMFWYRQDPGLGLRLIYFSYDVKMKEKGDIPEGYSVSREKKERFSLILESASTNQTSMYLCATGTGISNSPLHFGNGTRLTVT.

Worth noting for this clone: In the same sample, other DNA sequences code for this CDR3. This sequence joins TRBV5-1 and TRBJ1-5; D may be TRBD1 (6 bases). This CDR3 comprises 15 residues. With 0 bases removed from V and 2 bases from J, the gap between germline ends came to 9 bases. Germline lookup yields CDR1 SGHRS and CDR2 YFSETQ. CDR3 amino acids: CASSLEGVGNQPQHF. The CDR3 bases are TGCGCCAGCAGCTTGGAGGGGGTAGGCAATCAGCCCCAGCATTTT.

CDR3 sequence (DNA): TGTGCCAGCAGGAAAGCCTTGGGCTTTAACTATGGCTACACCTTC. It encodes CASRKALGFNYGYTF. The V call is TRBV28, the J call TRBJ1-2; D gene uncertain. The CDR3 is made up of 15 amino acids. Germline V gives CDR1 MDHEN, CDR2 SYDVKM. V lost 6 bases, J lost 1 base, and 15 bases lay in between.

This clone was picked up one time. This chain uses TRBV4-3 with TRBJ2-3; D not resolved. The CDR3 extends over 15 amino acids. Looked up from germline, CDR1 is LGHNA and CDR2 is YSLEER. Trimming shortened V by 0 bases and J by 5 bases, and 12 bases separated the two germline ends. The CDR3 reads CASSQDLKVGDTQYF. DNA for the CDR3: TGCGCCAGCAGCCAAGATCTAAAGGTAGGAGATACGCAGTATTTT.

CDR3 amino acids: CASSLIGLSTDTQYF. Written as DNA, the CDR3 is TGCGCCAGCAGCTTGATAGGACTGAGCACAGATACGCAGTATTTT. This chain uses TRBV5-1 with TRBJ2-3; weak D call: TRBD2 (5 bases). Looked up from germline, CDR1 is SGHRS and CDR2 is YFSETQ. The CDR3 spans 15 residues. V lost 1 base and J 0 bases, leaving 9 bases between the germline ends.

The rearrangement uses TRBV5-1 and TRBJ2-3; D ambiguous. CDR3 size: 14 residues. CDR1 SGHRS and CDR2 YFSETQ come from the germline V gene. With 7 bases removed from V and 3 bases from J, the gap between germline ends came to 15 bases. The CDR3 nucleotides are TGCGCCAGCGGGTCCGGCAGATTGACAGATACGCAGTATTTT. Protein sequence: CASGSGRLTDTQYF.